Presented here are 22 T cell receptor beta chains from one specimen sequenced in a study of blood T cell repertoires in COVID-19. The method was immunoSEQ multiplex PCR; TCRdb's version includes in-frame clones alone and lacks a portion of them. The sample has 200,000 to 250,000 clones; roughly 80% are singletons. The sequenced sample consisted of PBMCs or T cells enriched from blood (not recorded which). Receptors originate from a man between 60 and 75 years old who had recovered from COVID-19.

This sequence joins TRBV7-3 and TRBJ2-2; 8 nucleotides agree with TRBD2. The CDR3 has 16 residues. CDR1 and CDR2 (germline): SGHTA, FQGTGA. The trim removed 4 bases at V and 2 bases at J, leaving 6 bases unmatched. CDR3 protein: CASSSYSGANTGELFF. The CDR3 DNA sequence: TGTGCCAGCAGCTCTTATAGCGGGGCCAACACCGGGGAGCTGTTTTTT.

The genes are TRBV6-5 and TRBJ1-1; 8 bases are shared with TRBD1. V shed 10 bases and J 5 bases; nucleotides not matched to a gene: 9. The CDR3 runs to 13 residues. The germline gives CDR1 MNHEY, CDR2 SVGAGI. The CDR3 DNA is TGTGCCACCACCCAGGGGGCGAGAACTGAAGCTTTCTTT. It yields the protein CATTQGARTEAFF.

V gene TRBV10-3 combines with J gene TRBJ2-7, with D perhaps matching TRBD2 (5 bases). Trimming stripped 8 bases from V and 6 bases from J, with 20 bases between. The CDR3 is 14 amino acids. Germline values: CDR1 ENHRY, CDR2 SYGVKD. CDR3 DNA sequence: TGTGCCATCTCCATAAGGGTTAGCGAAACCGAGCAGTACTTC. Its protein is CAISIRVSETEQYF.

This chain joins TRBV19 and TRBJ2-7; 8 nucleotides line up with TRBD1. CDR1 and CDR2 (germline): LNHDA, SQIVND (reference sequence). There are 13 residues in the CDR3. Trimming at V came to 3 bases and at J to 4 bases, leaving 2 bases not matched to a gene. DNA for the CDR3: TGTGCCAGTAGTATTGACAGGGGATACGAGCAGTACTTC. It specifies CASSIDRGYEQYF.

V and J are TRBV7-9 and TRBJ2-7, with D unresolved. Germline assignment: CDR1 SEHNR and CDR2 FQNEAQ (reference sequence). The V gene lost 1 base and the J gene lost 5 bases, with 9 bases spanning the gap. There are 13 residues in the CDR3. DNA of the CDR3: TGTGCCAGCAGCTTAGGGCCAGTTAACGAGCAGTACTTC. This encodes CASSLGPVNEQYF.

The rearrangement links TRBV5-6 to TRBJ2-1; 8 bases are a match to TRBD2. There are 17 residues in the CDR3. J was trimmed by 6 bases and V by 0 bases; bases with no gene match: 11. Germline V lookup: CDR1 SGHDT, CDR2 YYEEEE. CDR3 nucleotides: TGTGCCAGCAGCTTGGACACCGGGGGGGCCTGGCGCAATGAGCAGTTCTTC. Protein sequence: CASSLDTGGAWRNEQFF.

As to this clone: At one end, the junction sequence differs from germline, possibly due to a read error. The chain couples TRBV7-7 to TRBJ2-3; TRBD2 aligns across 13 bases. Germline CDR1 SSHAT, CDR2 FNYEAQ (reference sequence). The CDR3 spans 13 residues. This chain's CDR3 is CASSPGTSGVAYF. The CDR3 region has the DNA TGTGCTAGCAGCCCAGGGACTAGCGGGGTCGCGTATTTT. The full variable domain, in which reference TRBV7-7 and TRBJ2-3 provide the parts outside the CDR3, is GAGVSQSPRYKVTKRGQDVTLRCDPISSHATLYWYQQALGQGPEFLTYFNYEAQPDKSGLPSDRFSAERPEGSISTLTIQRTEQRDSAMYRCASSPGTSGVAYFGPGTRLTVL.

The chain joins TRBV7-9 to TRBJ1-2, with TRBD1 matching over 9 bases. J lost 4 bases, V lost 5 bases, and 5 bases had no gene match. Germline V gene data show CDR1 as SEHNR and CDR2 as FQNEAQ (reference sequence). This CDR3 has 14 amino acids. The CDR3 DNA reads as TGTGCCAGCAGCACCACAGGGGGCAGCTATGGCTACACCTTC. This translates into CASSTTGGSYGYTF.

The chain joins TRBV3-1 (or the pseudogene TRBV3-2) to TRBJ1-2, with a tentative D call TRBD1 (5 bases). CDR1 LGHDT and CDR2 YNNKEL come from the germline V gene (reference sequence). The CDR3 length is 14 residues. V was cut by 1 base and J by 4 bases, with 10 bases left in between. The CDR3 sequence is CASSQGETVYGYTF. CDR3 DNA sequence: TGTGCCAGCAGCCAAGGTGAGACAGTCTATGGCTACACCTTC.

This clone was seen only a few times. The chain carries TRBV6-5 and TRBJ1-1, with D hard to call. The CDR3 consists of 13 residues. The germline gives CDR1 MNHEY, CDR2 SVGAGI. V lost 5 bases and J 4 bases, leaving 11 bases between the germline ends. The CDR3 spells CASSLVPGTEAFF. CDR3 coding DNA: TGTGCCAGCAGTCTGGTCCCCGGCACTGAAGCTTTCTTT.

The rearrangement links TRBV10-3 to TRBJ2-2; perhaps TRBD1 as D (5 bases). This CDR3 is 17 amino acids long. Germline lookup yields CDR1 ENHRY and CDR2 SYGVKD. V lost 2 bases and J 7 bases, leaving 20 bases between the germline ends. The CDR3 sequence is CAISERGAAGLGGELFF. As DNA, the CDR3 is TGTGCCATCAGTGAGAGGGGCGCAGCAGGGCTAGGCGGGGAGCTGTTTTTT.

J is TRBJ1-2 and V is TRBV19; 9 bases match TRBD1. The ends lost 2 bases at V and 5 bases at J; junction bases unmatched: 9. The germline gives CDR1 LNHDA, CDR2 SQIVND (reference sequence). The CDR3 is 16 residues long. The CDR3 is CASSITGGGSTYGYTF. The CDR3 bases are TGTGCCAGTAGTATAACAGGGGGCGGCTCTACATATGGCTACACCTTC.

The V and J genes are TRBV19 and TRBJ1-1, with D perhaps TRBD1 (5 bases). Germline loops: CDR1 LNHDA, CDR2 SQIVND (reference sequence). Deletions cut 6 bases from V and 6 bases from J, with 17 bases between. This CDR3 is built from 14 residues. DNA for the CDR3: TGTGCCAGTAGCCCCATCGGCGGGGGGGCTGAAGCTTTCTTT. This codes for CASSPIGGGAEAFF.

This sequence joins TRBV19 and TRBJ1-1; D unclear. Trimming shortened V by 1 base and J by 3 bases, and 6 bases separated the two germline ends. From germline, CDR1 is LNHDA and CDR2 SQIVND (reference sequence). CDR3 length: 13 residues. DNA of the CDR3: TGTGCCAGTAGTATAGCAGTGGACACTGAAGCTTTCTTT. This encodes CASSIAVDTEAFF.

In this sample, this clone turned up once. The CDR3 here is CASSLLGGETEAFF. Written as DNA, the CDR3 is TGTGCCAGCAGCTTATTGGGAGGCGAGACTGAAGCTTTCTTT. This chain connects TRBV11-1 to TRBJ1-1; D is uncertain. The CDR3 runs to 14 residues. Germline-derived CDR1 and CDR2 are SGHAT and FQDESV (reference sequence). V was clipped by 2 bases and J by 5 bases, with 12 bases between them.

The CDR3 reads CASSERAGGRAPTRTDTQYF. As DNA, the CDR3 is TGCGCCAGCAGTGAGCGAGCGGGGGGGAGAGCCCCGACGAGGACAGATACGCAGTATTTT. The rearrangement joins TRBV10-2 to TRBJ2-3; the match to TRBD2 covers 10 bases. Trimming at V came to 2 bases and at J to 3 bases, leaving 17 bases not matched to a gene. CDR3 length equals 20 residues. Germline V lookup: CDR1 WSHSY, CDR2 SAAADI.

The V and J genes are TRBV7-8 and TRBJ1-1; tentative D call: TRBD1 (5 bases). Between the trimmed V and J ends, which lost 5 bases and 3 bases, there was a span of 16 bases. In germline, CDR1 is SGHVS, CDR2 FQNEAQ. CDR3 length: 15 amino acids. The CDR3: CASSPAGVSDTEAFF. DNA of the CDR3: TGTGCCAGCAGCCCCGCGGGGGTTAGTGACACTGAAGCTTTCTTT. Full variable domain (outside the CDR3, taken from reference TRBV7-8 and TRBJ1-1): GAGVSQSPRYKVAKRGQDVALRCDPISGHVSLFWYQQALGQGPEFLTYFQNEAQLDKSGLPSDRFFAERPEGSVSTLKIQRTQQEDSAVYLCASSPAGVSDTEAFFGQGTRLTVV.

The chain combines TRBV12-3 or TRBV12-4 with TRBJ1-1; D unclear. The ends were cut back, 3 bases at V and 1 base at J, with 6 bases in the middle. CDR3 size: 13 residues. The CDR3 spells CASSFARNTEAFF. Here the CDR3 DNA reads TGTGCCAGCAGTTTCGCGAGGAACACTGAAGCTTTCTTT.

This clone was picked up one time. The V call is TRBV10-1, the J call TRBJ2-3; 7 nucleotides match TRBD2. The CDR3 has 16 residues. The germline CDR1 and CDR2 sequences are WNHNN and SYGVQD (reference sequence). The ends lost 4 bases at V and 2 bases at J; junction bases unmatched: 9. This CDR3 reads CASSAVSGVDTDTQYF. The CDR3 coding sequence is TGCGCCAGCAGTGCTGTCAGCGGGGTTGACACAGATACGCAGTATTTT.

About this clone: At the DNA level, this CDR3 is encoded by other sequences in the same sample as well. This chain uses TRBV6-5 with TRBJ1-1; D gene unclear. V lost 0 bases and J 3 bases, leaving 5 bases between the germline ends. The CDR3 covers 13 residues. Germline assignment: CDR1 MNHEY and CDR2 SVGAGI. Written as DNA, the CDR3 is TGTGCCAGCAGTTACTCAGCTGACACTGAAGCTTTCTTT. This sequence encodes CASSYSADTEAFF.

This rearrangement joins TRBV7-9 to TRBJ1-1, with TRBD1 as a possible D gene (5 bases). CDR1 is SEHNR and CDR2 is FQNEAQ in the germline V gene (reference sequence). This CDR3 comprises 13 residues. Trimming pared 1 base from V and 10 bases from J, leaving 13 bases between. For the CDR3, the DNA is TGTGCCAGCAGCTTAGGGCCCTCGGGGGTAGCTTTCTTT. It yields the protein CASSLGPSGVAFF.

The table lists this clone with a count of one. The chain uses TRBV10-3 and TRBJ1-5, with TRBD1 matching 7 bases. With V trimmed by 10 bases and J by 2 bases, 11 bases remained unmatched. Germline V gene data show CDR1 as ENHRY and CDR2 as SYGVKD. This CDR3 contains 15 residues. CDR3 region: CATGGTGDGNQPQHF. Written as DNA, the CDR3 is TGTGCCACCGGGGGCACAGGGGATGGCAATCAGCCCCAGCATTTT.